The source of this T cell receptor beta chain is a study of CD8 T cells in ankylosing spondylitis. Preparation of TCR beta libraries was done by quantitative 5'-RACE with molecular barcodes. Each CDR3 protein is one row after TCRdb ran MiXCR on the 5' RACE reads. In the table there are around 100,000 distinct CDR3 sequences, approximately 25% of which are singletons. Comments on this clonotype: Its target is not known.

Study-level results: Clones linked to disease, bearing a CD8+ phenotype, were relatively rare in peripheral blood. Within matched ankylosing spondylitis synovial fluid, disease-linked clones were reportedly significantly enriched. Made up of 7 to 9 highly homologous variants, a TCR beta motif appeared characteristic of ankylosing spondylitis blood.

The CDR3 loop spans 14 amino acids. The germline CDR1 and CDR2 sequences are DFQATT and SNEGSKA (reference sequence). V lost 4 bases and J lost 3, with 15 bases in between. The origin of this receptor is a male donor with ankylosing spondylitis. V is TRBV20-1 and J is TRBJ2-5; TRBD2 is a possible D gene (6 bases). The sample comprised synovial fluid, either unsorted or a sorted T cell fraction (not recorded which). CDR3 loop: CSAKLGLGKETQYF. The CDR3 DNA reads as TGCAGTGCTAAACTGGGACTGGGGAAAGAGACCCAGTACTTC.